This is a list of T cell receptor beta chains from one sample in a study of a mutant IDH1 vaccine in newly diagnosed glioma. Produced via immunoSEQ multiplex PCR; TCRdb's table is partial and in-frame only. The sample holds around 39,000 clones, approximately 84% seen once. The antigens for these receptors are not known. Sequencing used PBMCs, obtained from a glioma patient whose treatment included an IDH1 peptide vaccine. These receptors were collected from a woman aged 18-30 years with glioma. Some clones in this sample may be carry-over from other donors' samples. Both conserved end residues are part of each CDR3.

CDR3 protein: CASSYRDSRNSPLHF
J gene: TRBJ1-6
V gene: TRBV6-5

CDR3 protein: CASSLAGRGDSPLHF
J gene: TRBJ1-6
V gene: TRBV5-4

CDR3 protein: CASSGKLQGGYTF
J gene: TRBJ1-2
V gene: TRBV9

CDR3 protein: CASRGPGANEKLFF
J gene: TRBJ1-4
V gene: TRBV25-1

CDR3 protein: CASSQVHSYNEQFF
J gene: TRBJ2-1
V gene: TRBV4-1

CDR3 protein: CASSLESSGNTIYF
J gene: TRBJ1-3
V gene: TRBV5-1

CDR3 protein: CASSLRAGTGALNTEAFF
J gene: TRBJ1-1
V gene: TRBV7-3

CDR3 protein: CASSGQGDSGANVLTF
J gene: TRBJ2-6
V gene: TRBV5-6

CDR3 protein: CASSLFQGGNQPQHF
J gene: TRBJ1-5
V gene: TRBV7-2

CDR3 protein: CASSLDGSANTGELFF
J gene: TRBJ2-2
V gene: TRBV6-6

CDR3 protein: CAWSAQGNQPQHF
J gene: TRBJ1-5
V gene: TRBV30

CDR3 protein: CASSWGQNLNYGYTF
J gene: TRBJ1-2
V gene: TRBV7-9

CDR3 protein: CASPPSQGRANEKLFF
J gene: TRBJ1-4
V gene: TRBV2

CDR3 protein: CASSLTGLDADLYF
J gene: TRBJ2-7
V gene: TRBV7-2

CDR3 protein: CASSPPPPGQETQYF
J gene: TRBJ2-5
V gene: TRBV5-4

CDR3 protein: CASSPGTHSYNEQFF
J gene: TRBJ2-1
V gene: TRBV5-4

CDR3 protein: CASTLTGARNQPQHF
J gene: TRBJ1-5
V gene: TRBV19

CDR3 protein: CASSTRQGTDTQYF
J gene: TRBJ2-3
V gene: TRBV7-2

CDR3 protein: CASSLKPGQGVPNEKLFF
J gene: TRBJ1-4
V gene: TRBV4-1

CDR3 protein: CASSPGTATSGQPQHF
J gene: TRBJ1-5
V gene: TRBV7-2

CDR3 protein: CAISQTGPDTQYF
J gene: TRBJ2-3
V gene: TRBV10-3

CDR3 protein: CSVTGGGNTEAFF
J gene: TRBJ1-1
V gene: TRBV29-1

CDR3 protein: CASSVEGQSTANYGYTF
J gene: TRBJ1-2
V gene: TRBV9

CDR3 protein: CASSMSGSAHEQYF
J gene: TRBJ2-7
V gene: TRBV19

CDR3 protein: CASSANPGTGLRSYEQYF
J gene: TRBJ2-7
V gene: TRBV9

CDR3 protein: CATSRGLTDTQYF
J gene: TRBJ2-3
V gene: TRBV15

CDR3 protein: CARIRGGDEQFF
J gene: TRBJ2-1
V gene: TRBV2

CDR3 protein: CASSPERGRNYEQYF
J gene: TRBJ2-7
V gene: TRBV7-2

CDR3 protein: CASSLSGSGGFFPYNEQFF
J gene: TRBJ2-1
V gene: TRBV5-1

CDR3 protein: CASSNRYEQYF
J gene: TRBJ2-7
V gene: TRBV11-1

CDR3 protein: CASVPGTGVGTGELFF
J gene: TRBJ2-2
V gene: TRBV6-6

CDR3 protein: CASSLPGEDTEAFF
J gene: TRBJ1-1
V gene: TRBV11-3